The 27 T cell receptor beta chains listed next were all sequenced from one sample in a study of blood T cell repertoires in COVID-19. Generated by immunoSEQ multiplex PCR, the TCRdb table keeps only in-frame clones and is missing some. The table lists around 34,000 clones, 83% of them singletons. Sequencing input: peripheral blood. Every receptor here comes from a man between 45 and 60 years old with acute or convalescent COVID-19.

V and J are TRBV28 and TRBJ2-5; possibly TRBD1 for D (5 bases). This CDR3 has 15 amino acids. CDR1 and CDR2 (germline): MDHEN, SYDVKM. V was trimmed by 4 bases and J by 3 bases, leaving 15 bases between them. CDR3 in amino acids: CASSSSHNRKETQYF. CDR3 bases: TGTGCCAGCAGTTCCTCACATAACAGGAAAGAGACCCAGTACTTC. The full variable domain, in which reference TRBV28 and TRBJ2-5 provide the parts outside the CDR3, is DVKVTQSSRYLVKRTGEKVFLECVQDMDHENMFWYRQDPGLGLRLIYFSYDVKMKEKGDIPEGYSVSREKKERFSLILESASTNQTSMYLCASSSSHNRKETQYFGPGTRLLVL.

This clone appeared once. V and J are TRBV7-6 and TRBJ1-1, with D perhaps TRBD1 (5 bases). V was pared by 4 bases and J by 0 bases, with 15 bases between. Germline lookup yields CDR1 SGHVS and CDR2 FNYEAQ. The CDR3 has 16 residues. CDR3 protein: CASSWGEIHMNTEAFF. CDR3 DNA: TGTGCCAGCAGCTGGGGGGAAATCCACATGAACACTGAAGCTTTCTTT.

This clone was counted a few times. The chain joins TRBV4-1 to TRBJ2-7; 7 bases align to TRBD2. V lost 3 bases and J lost 6; bases outside the gene matches: 11. CDR1 is MGHRA, CDR2 YSYEKL, per germline. This CDR3 comprises 15 residues. In DNA, the CDR3 is TGCGCCAGCAGCCAGCTAAGCGGAGCTAGCGGCGAGCAGTACTTC. As protein: CASSQLSGASGEQYF.

The V and J genes are TRBV5-5 and TRBJ1-6, with D unclear. Trimming removed 0 bases from V and 5 bases from J, with 12 bases in between. Germline V gene sequence: CDR1 SGHKS, CDR2 YYEKEE (reference sequence). The CDR3 runs 16 residues. The CDR3 sequence: CASSLDPGNDNSPLHF. CDR3 coding DNA: TGTGCCAGCAGCTTGGACCCGGGAAACGATAATTCACCCCTCCACTTT.

The V and J genes are TRBV24-1 and TRBJ1-2; 9 positions match TRBD1. The CDR3 spans 15 residues. The V segment lost 4 bases and the J segment 6 bases; nucleotides outside the gene matches: 8. Germline-derived CDR1 and CDR2 are KGHDR and SFDVKD. CDR3 DNA: TGTGCCACCAGTGAATGGACAGGGGATTTAGATGGCTACACCTTC. Amino acid sequence: CATSEWTGDLDGYTF.

The rearrangement links TRBV7-2 to TRBJ2-7; the D is unclear. With 5 bases removed from V and 4 bases from J, the gap between germline ends came to 9 bases. Germline-derived CDR1 and CDR2 are SGHTA and FQGNSA. CDR3 length equals 12 residues. The CDR3: CASSGQRYEQYF. The CDR3 DNA reads as TGTGCCAGCAGCGGCCAGAGGTACGAGCAGTACTTC.

This clone was observed a handful of times. The chain employs TRBV7-9 and TRBJ1-1; possibly TRBD1 for D (5 bases). Germline CDR1 and CDR2: SEHNR and FQNEAQ (reference sequence). This CDR3 spans 13 amino acids. V was trimmed by 5 bases and J by 5 bases, leaving 12 bases between them. The CDR3 bases are TGTGCCAGCAGCCTGGGGGGGTCAACTGAAGCTTTCTTT. Translation gives CASSLGGSTEAFF.

This chain uses TRBV5-4 with TRBJ1-1; D unresolved. Trimming cost V 0 bases and J 4 bases, with 10 bases left between them. CDR1 and CDR2 from the germline V gene are SGHNT and YYREEE (reference sequence). The CDR3 is 14 residues long. CDR3 sequence reads: CASSLVTGSTEAFF. The CDR3 coding sequence is TGTGCCAGCAGCTTGGTTACGGGTAGCACTGAAGCTTTCTTT.

The genes are TRBV4-1 and TRBJ2-7, with 7 positions matching TRBD1. There are 14 residues in the CDR3. After removal of 0 bases from V and 4 bases from J, the junction contained 3 bases not matched to a gene. Germline V gene data show CDR1 as MGHRA and CDR2 as YSYEKL. CDR3 region: CASSQEGQWYEQYF. CDR3 in DNA: TGCGCCAGCAGCCAAGAGGGACAGTGGTACGAGCAGTACTTC.

V usage is TRBV13 and J usage is TRBJ1-5, with D unresolved. V was clipped by 0 bases and J by 7 bases, with 10 bases between them. The CDR3 length is 14 residues. The V gene's germline CDR1 is PRHDT and CDR2 FYEKMQ (reference sequence). CDR3 DNA: TGTGCCAGCAGCTTAGGTGGTCCGGGGCAGCCCCAGCATTTT. This codes for CASSLGGPGQPQHF.

This chain connects TRBV19 to TRBJ1-1; D not resolved. This CDR3 has 13 residues. V was cut by 3 bases and J by 0 bases, with 5 bases left in between. Germline assignment: CDR1 LNHDA and CDR2 SQIVND (reference sequence). The CDR3: CASSISMNTEAFF. Here the CDR3 DNA reads TGTGCCAGTAGTATTTCCATGAACACTGAAGCTTTCTTT.

In its sample, this clone was seen a few times. This rearrangement joins TRBV18 to TRBJ1-4; D is unresolved. Germline V CDR1 and CDR2: KGHSH, LQKENI. Trimming cost V 5 bases and J 0 bases, with 7 bases left between them. CDR3 length equals 14 residues. The CDR3, as DNA: TGTGCCAGCTCAGGGCTTTCAACTAATGAAAAACTGTTTTTT. Translation gives CASSGLSTNEKLFF. Full variable domain (rest looked up from reference TRBV18 and TRBJ1-4): NAGVMQNPRHLVRRRGQEARLRCSPMKGHSHVYWYRQLPEEGLKFMVYLQKENIIDESGMPKERFSAEFPKEGPSILRIQQVVRGDSAAYFCASSGLSTNEKLFFGSGTQLSVL.

The chain joins TRBV25-1 to TRBJ2-7; D possibly corresponds to TRBD2 (6 bases). Per germline, CDR1 MGHDK and CDR2 SYGVNS. The CDR3 has 13 residues. V lost 1 base and J 2 bases, leaving 6 bases between the germline ends. DNA for the CDR3: TGTGCCAGCAGTGAATGGGGGGCCTACGAGCAGTACTTC. It codes for CASSEWGAYEQYF.

The J gene is TRBJ2-7, the V gene TRBV6-1; 10 nucleotides align to TRBD2. CDR1 and CDR2 from the germline V gene are MNHNS and SASEGT. V trimming: 3 bases; J trimming: 2 bases; junction bases outside the gene matches: 7. This CDR3 has 16 amino acids. The CDR3 loop reads CASSEATLAGPYEQYF. CDR3 coding DNA: TGTGCCAGCAGTGAGGCCACACTAGCGGGGCCCTACGAGCAGTACTTC.

The chain recombines TRBV11-2 with TRBJ2-1, with TRBD2 identical over 9 bases. With 5 bases clipped from V and 3 bases from J, the junction kept 5 bases outside the gene matches. CDR3 length: 15 residues. Germline assignment: CDR1 SGHAT and CDR2 FQNNGV. The CDR3 protein is CASSQERGDYNEQFF. The CDR3 DNA reads as TGTGCCAGCAGCCAAGAGCGGGGGGACTACAATGAGCAGTTCTTC.

This clone has just one count. The V gene is TRBV9, the J gene TRBJ1-1; D gene ambiguous. Germline V CDR1 and CDR2: SGDLS, YYNGEE. The CDR3 length is 17 residues. V was trimmed by 0 bases and J by 0 bases, leaving 15 bases between them. As DNA, the CDR3 is TGTGCCAGCAGCGTAGAAGGCAGGCCAACGATGAACACTGAAGCTTTCTTT. This gives the protein CASSVEGRPTMNTEAFF.

The J gene is TRBJ2-7, the V gene TRBV2; 11 bases fit TRBD1. This CDR3 has 13 amino acids. V trimming: 4 bases; J trimming: 6 bases; junction bases outside the gene matches: 2. In germline, CDR1 is SNHLY, CDR2 FYNNEI. CDR3 DNA sequence: TGTGCCAGCAGTGGGGGGACAGGGGGCGAGCAGTACTTC. Its translation: CASSGGTGGEQYF.

The chain uses TRBV10-3 and TRBJ2-2; weak D call: TRBD2 (6 bases). With 2 bases removed from V and 1 base from J, the gap between germline ends came to 8 bases. Looked up from germline, CDR1 is ENHRY and CDR2 is SYGVKD. The CDR3 length is 15 residues. CDR3 residues: CAISEQAGNTGELFF. CDR3 DNA sequence: TGTGCCATCAGTGAGCAAGCGGGGAACACCGGGGAGCTGTTTTTT.

The V gene is TRBV24-1, the J gene TRBJ1-5; perhaps TRBD1 as D (5 bases). V dropped 4 bases and J dropped 4 bases, with 13 bases sitting between them. From germline, CDR1 is KGHDR and CDR2 SFDVKD. The CDR3 loop spans 15 amino acids. The CDR3: CATSERGGWNQPQHF. DNA of the CDR3: TGTGCCACCAGTGAAAGGGGAGGGTGGAATCAGCCCCAGCATTTT.

V is TRBV5-1 and J is TRBJ2-3; 7 positions match TRBD2. CDR3 size: 17 residues. Germline V gives CDR1 SGHRS, CDR2 YFSETQ. V lost 4 bases and J lost 4; bases outside the gene matches: 15. The CDR3 region is CASSPIRGGGSADTQYF. CDR3 nucleotide sequence: TGCGCCAGCAGCCCGATTCGGGGCGGGGGATCAGCAGATACGCAGTATTTT. Drawing the rest from reference TRBV5-1 and TRBJ2-3, the complete variable domain is KAGVTQTPRYLIKTRGQQVTLSCSPISGHRSVSWYQQTPGQGLQFLFEYFSETQRNKGNFPGRFSGRQFSNSRSEMNVSTLELGDSALYLCASSPIRGGGSADTQYFGPGTRLTVL.

The chain combines TRBV18 with TRBJ1-1; tentative D call: TRBD1 (5 bases). In germline, CDR1 is KGHSH, CDR2 LQKENI. The CDR3 runs to 14 residues. Trimming stripped 1 base from V and 7 bases from J, with 13 bases between. The CDR3 DNA is TGTGCCAGCTCACCACGGGGGGGATTACGTGAAGCTTTCTTT. Residues: CASSPRGGLREAFF.

Here the CDR3 DNA reads TGTGCCAGCTCACCACTAGCAGATACGCAGTATTTT. Encoded protein: CASSPLADTQYF. The rearrangement uses TRBV18 and TRBJ2-3; D not certain. The CDR3 contains 12 residues. V lost 1 base, J lost 4 bases, and 3 bases lay in between. Looked up from germline, CDR1 is KGHSH and CDR2 is LQKENI.

Of note for this clone: At one boundary the junction diverges from the germline segment, which might be a read error. This chain joins TRBV7-7 and TRBJ2-1; 7 nucleotides align to TRBD2. CDR3 length: 17 amino acids. Germline V gene sequence: CDR1 SSHAT, CDR2 FNYEAQ (reference sequence). CDR3 loop: CASSLKSSGSSYNEQFF. The CDR3 DNA reads as TGTGCTAGCAGCTTAAAGTCTAGCGGAAGCTCCTACAATGAGCAGTTCTTC.

V usage is TRBV27 and J usage is TRBJ2-1, with a tentative D call TRBD2 (5 bases). V shed 5 bases and J shed 9 bases, with 20 bases lying between them. The CDR3 spans 15 residues. Per germline, CDR1 MNHEY and CDR2 SMNVEV (reference sequence). The CDR3 reads CASSPMAGVDGEQFF. CDR3 DNA: TGTGCCAGCAGTCCAATGGCCGGGGTTGACGGTGAGCAGTTCTTC.

The J gene is TRBJ2-1, the V gene TRBV19; the match to TRBD2 covers 12 bases. V lost 5 bases and J lost 7; bases outside the gene matches: 18. The CDR3 contains 19 residues. The germline V gene encodes CDR1 LNHDA and CDR2 SQIVND (reference sequence). CDR3 coding DNA: TGTGCCAGTAGTTCCTTCGGGACTAGCGGGCAGATTGGGGGAAATGAGCAGTTCTTC. Translation: CASSSFGTSGQIGGNEQFF.

V gene TRBV19 combines with J gene TRBJ2-3; TRBD2 aligns across 8 bases. Per the germline V gene, CDR1 is LNHDA and CDR2 is SQIVND (reference sequence). There are 14 residues in the CDR3. J lost 1 base, V lost 5 bases, and 2 bases had no gene match. The CDR3 sequence: CASSLTSGTDTQYF. The DNA for the CDR3 is TGTGCCAGTAGTCTGACTAGCGGCACAGATACGCAGTATTTT.

CDR3 coding DNA: TGCGCCAGCAGCCAAGCTCCGGGACAGGGTTACGAAAAACTGTTTTTT. It yields the protein CASSQAPGQGYEKLFF. The chain uses TRBV4-1 and TRBJ1-4; 9 positions match TRBD1. Germline CDR1 is MGHRA and CDR2 is YSYEKL. The V and J ends lost 1 base and 8 bases, in that order; junction bases with no gene match: 8. This CDR3 spans 16 amino acids.